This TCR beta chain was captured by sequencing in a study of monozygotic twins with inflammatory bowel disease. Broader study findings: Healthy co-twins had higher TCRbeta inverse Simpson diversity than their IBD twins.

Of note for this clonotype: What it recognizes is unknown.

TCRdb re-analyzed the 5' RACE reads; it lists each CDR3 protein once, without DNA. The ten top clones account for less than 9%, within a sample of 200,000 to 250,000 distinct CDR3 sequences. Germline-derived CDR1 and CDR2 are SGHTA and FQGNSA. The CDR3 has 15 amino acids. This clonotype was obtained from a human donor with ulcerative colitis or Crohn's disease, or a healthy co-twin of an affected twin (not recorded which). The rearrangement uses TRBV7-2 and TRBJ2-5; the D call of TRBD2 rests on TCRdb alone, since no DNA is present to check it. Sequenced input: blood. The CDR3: CASSPAGLAQETQYF. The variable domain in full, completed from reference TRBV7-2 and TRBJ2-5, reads GAGVSQSPSNKVTEKGKDVELRCDPISGHTALYWYRQSLGQGLEFLIYFQGNSAPDKSGLPSDRFSAERTGGSVSTLTIQRTQQEDSAVYLCASSPAGLAQETQYFGPGTRLLVL.